Listed here are 26 T cell receptor beta chains from one sample, sequenced in a study of control samples from healthy donors and cancer patients. Produced via immunoSEQ multiplex PCR; TCRdb's table is partial and in-frame only. Of 80,000 to 100,000 clones in the sample, about nine tenths are singletons; the top ten hold 3%. The sample was blood. The receptors stem from a human donor in good health. The donor label of this sample is uncertain.

The rearrangement links TRBV6-5 to TRBJ1-3; the match to TRBD1 covers 7 bases. The germline CDR1 and CDR2 sequences are MNHEY and SVGAGI. V trimming: 7 bases; J trimming: 2 bases; junction bases outside the gene matches: 8. This CDR3 comprises 15 residues. The CDR3 DNA reads TGTGCCAGCACCTATTCGACAGGGACTGGAAACACCATATATTTT. Translating it yields CASTYSTGTGNTIYF.

The chain couples TRBV12-5 to TRBJ1-5, with D unclear. CDR3 length: 16 amino acids. CDR1 and CDR2 (germline): LGHNT, FRNRAP. Trimming took 5 bases from V and 4 from J, leaving 18 bases between them. For the CDR3, the DNA is TGTGCTAGTGGTCCCCCTACGACGGGCACGAATCAGCCCCAGCATTTT. It yields the protein CASGPPTTGTNQPQHF. Together with reference TRBV12-5 and TRBJ1-5, the CDR3 gives the full variable domain: DARVTQTPRHKVTEMGQEVTMRCQPILGHNTVFWYRQTMMQGLELLAYFRNRAPLDDSGMPKDRFSAEMPDATLATLKIQPSEPRDSAVYFCASGPPTTGTNQPQHFGDGTRLSIL.

This chain connects TRBV30 to TRBJ1-2; tentative D call: TRBD1 (6 bases). Germline V gene sequence: CDR1 GTSNPN, CDR2 SVGIG (reference sequence). The germline V and J ends were trimmed by 3 bases and 10 bases, with 18 bases remaining between them. This CDR3 is 13 amino acids long. This CDR3 is CAWSLGAGNDYTF. DNA of the CDR3: TGTGCCTGGAGCTTGGGGGCAGGGAACGACTACACCTTC.

The J gene is TRBJ2-3, the V gene TRBV5-4; 12 bases are shared with TRBD2. The CDR3 is 15 residues long. In germline, CDR1 is SGHNT, CDR2 YYREEE (reference sequence). Trimming took 5 bases from V and 6 from J; bases not matched to a gene: 7. CDR3 nucleotide sequence: TGTGCCAGCAGGCCGACTAGCGGGGGTGCTGATACGCAGTATTTT. It codes for CASRPTSGGADTQYF.

This rearrangement joins TRBV6-1 to TRBJ2-7; tentatively, D is TRBD1 or TRBD2 (5 bases each). Trimming shortened V by 0 bases and J by 6 bases, and 18 bases separated the two germline ends. The CDR3 runs to 16 residues. The germline V gene has CDR1 MNHNS and CDR2 SASEGT. The CDR3 sequence: CASSEARGQGVGEQYF. CDR3 DNA: TGTGCCAGCAGTGAAGCGCGTGGGCAGGGAGTGGGCGAGCAGTACTTC.

The V and J genes are TRBV7-2 and TRBJ1-6; no firm D call. The CDR3 sequence is 16 residues long. The ends were cut back, 1 base at V and 5 bases at J, with 12 bases in the middle. CDR1 and CDR2 (germline): SGHTA, FQGNSA. The CDR3: CASSLVRHSHNSPLHF. The CDR3 DNA sequence: TGTGCCAGCAGCTTAGTTCGACATAGCCATAATTCACCCCTCCACTTT.

The chain employs TRBV3-1 (or the pseudogene TRBV3-2) and TRBJ1-1, with D possibly matching TRBD1 (6 bases). CDR3 length: 17 amino acids. V lost 2 bases and J 2 bases, leaving 18 bases between the germline ends. Germline CDR1 reads LGHDT; CDR2 reads YNNKEL (reference sequence). The CDR3 region has the DNA TGTGCCAGCAGCCAACGAGGGGGGGAAAAGAGTAACACTGAAGCTTTCTTT. Protein product: CASSQRGGEKSNTEAFF.

The genes are TRBV3-1 (or the pseudogene TRBV3-2) and TRBJ2-7; TRBD1 agrees at 7 bases. Germline lookup yields CDR1 LGHDT and CDR2 YNNKEL (reference sequence). The ends lost 4 bases at V and 1 base at J; junction bases unmatched: 4. The CDR3 is 14 amino acids. CDR3 nucleotides: TGTGCCAGCAGCCCCCGGACAGGTTCCTACGAGCAGTACGTC. It translates to CASSPRTGSYEQYV.

V is TRBV5-6 and J is TRBJ1-1; 7 nucleotides agree with TRBD1. The CDR3 loop spans 15 amino acids. CDR1 and CDR2 (germline): SGHDT, YYEEEE. The trim removed 2 bases at V and 0 bases at J, leaving 4 bases unmatched. CDR3 sequence: CASSFSDRVNTEAFF. The DNA of the CDR3 is TGTGCCAGCAGCTTTTCAGACAGGGTGAACACTGAAGCTTTCTTT. The variable domain in full, with the rest retrieved from reference TRBV5-6 and TRBJ1-1, is DAGVTQSPTHLIKTRGQQVTLRCSPKSGHDTVSWYQQALGQGPQFIFQYYEEEERQRGNFPDRFSGHQFPNYSSELNVNALLLGDSALYLCASSFSDRVNTEAFFGQGTRLTVV.

This chain connects TRBV19 to TRBJ1-5; the D is unclear. The CDR3 runs to 13 residues. V lost 11 bases and J 3 bases, leaving 14 bases between the germline ends. CDR1 is LNHDA, CDR2 SQIVND, per germline (reference sequence). CDR3 nucleotides: TGTGCCTCGAACGCCGGCCTCAATCAGCCCCAGCATTTT. Encoded protein: CASNAGLNQPQHF. The full variable domain, rest sourced from reference TRBV19 and TRBJ1-5, is DGGITQSPKYLFRKEGQNVTLSCEQNLNHDAMYWYRQDPGQGLRLIYYSQIVNDFQKGDIAEGYSVSREKKESFPLTVTSAQKNPTAFYLCASNAGLNQPQHFGDGTRLSIL.

The J gene is TRBJ1-5, the V gene TRBV12-3 or TRBV12-4, with D perhaps TRBD1 (6 bases). Trimming left V 10 bases short and J 4 bases short, with 14 bases between. The CDR3 has 13 amino acids. CDR3: CAISRDTNQPQHF. Here the CDR3 DNA reads TGTGCCATCTCGAGGGACACAAATCAGCCCCAGCATTTT.

This chain joins TRBV4-3 and TRBJ2-4; 11 bases agree with TRBD1. The V segment lost 1 base and the J segment 6 bases; nucleotides outside the gene matches: 8. The germline V gene encodes CDR1 LGHNA and CDR2 YSLEER. The length of the CDR3 is 17 residues. The CDR3: CASSQGTGGADGNIQYF. For the CDR3, the DNA is TGCGCCAGCAGCCAAGGGACAGGGGGCGCCGATGGAAACATTCAGTACTTC.

CDR3 loop: CACAGTGNNQPQHF. The CDR3 region has the DNA TGTGCCTGCGCTGGGACAGGGAATAATCAGCCCCAGCATTTT. The rearrangement uses TRBV30 and TRBJ1-5, with 9 bases fitting TRBD1. The V and J ends lost 6 bases and 4 bases, in that order; junction bases with no gene match: 7. The CDR3 runs 14 residues. Germline CDR1 reads GTSNPN; CDR2 reads SVGIG (reference sequence).

The chain recombines TRBV5-4 with TRBJ2-2; D is uncertain. The CDR3 spans 14 residues. V was trimmed by 0 bases and J by 7 bases, leaving 10 bases between them. Germline assignment: CDR1 SGHNT and CDR2 YYREEE (reference sequence). Written as DNA, the CDR3 is TGTGCCAGCAGCTTGGTTGGGGTCTTCGGGGAGCTGTTTTTT. This gives the protein CASSLVGVFGELFF. Looking up the rest from reference TRBV5-4 and TRBJ2-2 gives the full variable domain: ETGVTQSPTHLIKTRGQQVTLRCSSQSGHNTVSWYQQALGQGPQFIFQYYREEENGRGNFPPRFSGLQFPNYSSELNVNALELDDSALYLCASSLVGVFGELFFGEGSRLTVL.

This clone was seen just once. The chain has TRBV7-9 and TRBJ1-2; unclear D gene. CDR1 and CDR2 from the germline V gene are SEHNR and FQNEAQ (reference sequence). The CDR3 is 12 residues long. The V end was cut by 3 bases, the J end by 4 bases, with 6 bases between. CDR3 coding DNA: TGTGCCAGCAGCTTTGTGGGCTATGGCTACACCTTC. The encoded protein is CASSFVGYGYTF.

V gene TRBV10-3 combines with J gene TRBJ1-1; TRBD1 might be the D (5 bases). V was shortened by 6 bases and J by 4 bases, with 21 bases between the two germline ends. Germline V gene sequence: CDR1 ENHRY, CDR2 SYGVKD. The CDR3 consists of 16 residues. The CDR3 DNA follows: TGTGCCATCAGGTCGGAGGGGCGAAAGGAAAGCACTGAAGCTTTCTTT. Its translation: CAIRSEGRKESTEAFF.

This clone was picked up many times. The rearrangement joins TRBV6-5 to TRBJ1-5, with a tentative D call TRBD1 (5 bases). Germline CDR1 MNHEY, CDR2 SVGAGI. V was cut by 0 bases and J by 6 bases, with 15 bases left in between. The CDR3 spans 16 residues. CDR3 protein: CASSYSSRGSGQPQHF. In DNA form, the CDR3 reads TGTGCCAGCAGTTACTCGTCAAGGGGTTCTGGTCAGCCCCAGCATTTT.

The rearrangement links TRBV9 to TRBJ2-2, with D perhaps TRBD1 (6 bases). Germline V CDR1 and CDR2: SGDLS, YYNGEE. V was shortened by 3 bases and J by 0 bases, with 12 bases between the two germline ends. This CDR3 is built from 16 residues. CDR3 DNA: TGTGCCAGCAGCGCTCAGGGGTTTGCGAACACCGGGGAGCTGTTTTTT. Translating gives CASSAQGFANTGELFF.

The chain is built from TRBV2 and TRBJ1-5; D ambiguous. From germline, CDR1 is SNHLY and CDR2 FYNNEI. The CDR3 is 13 amino acids. The V and J ends lost 6 bases and 2 bases respectively, with 8 bases between them. This chain's CDR3 is CASRRSGNQPQHF. The DNA of the CDR3 is TGTGCCAGCAGACGGTCCGGCAATCAGCCCCAGCATTTT.

V and J are TRBV9 and TRBJ1-3, with 7 bases lining up with TRBD1. The V segment lost 0 bases and the J segment 1 base; nucleotides outside the gene matches: 10. The CDR3 is 18 residues long. Germline assignment: CDR1 SGDLS and CDR2 YYNGEE. The CDR3 here is CASSVAGPTGYSGNTIYF. Here the CDR3 DNA reads TGTGCCAGCAGCGTAGCTGGGCCGACAGGGTATTCTGGAAACACCATATATTTT. The complete variable domain, with remaining parts taken from reference TRBV9 and TRBJ1-3, reads DSGVTQTPKHLITATGQRVTLRCSPRSGDLSVYWYQQSLDQGLQFLIQYYNGEERAKGNILERFSAQQFPDLHSELNLSSLELGDSALYFCASSVAGPTGYSGNTIYFGEGSWLTVV.

The CDR3 coding sequence is TGTGCCAGCAGCGCCCGGGACAGCCGCTCTGGAAACACCATATATTTT. Encoded protein: CASSARDSRSGNTIYF. V is TRBV7-8 and J is TRBJ1-3; the match to TRBD1 covers 7 bases. The J segment lost 0 bases and the V segment lost 5 bases, leaving 7 bases of the junction unmatched. Germline lookup yields CDR1 SGHVS and CDR2 FQNEAQ. This CDR3 is built from 16 residues.

This chain links TRBV7-7 with TRBJ2-5; perhaps D is TRBD1 or TRBD2 (5 bases each). The V end was cut by 1 base, the J end by 1 base, with 16 bases between. In germline, CDR1 is SSHAT, CDR2 FNYEAQ (reference sequence). The CDR3 loop spans 17 amino acids. The CDR3 loop is CASSLGGGSQTQETQYF. Written as DNA, the CDR3 is TGTGCCAGCAGCTTAGGGGGCGGGTCACAGACCCAAGAGACCCAGTACTTC.

The chain joins TRBV18 to TRBJ1-5, with D possibly matching TRBD1 (6 bases). Germline V gene lookup returns CDR1 KGHSH and CDR2 LQKENI. This CDR3 comprises 16 residues. V lost 3 bases and J lost 5, with 17 bases in between. CDR3: CASSPKGGFGDQPQHF. CDR3 nucleotide sequence: TGTGCCAGCTCACCGAAAGGGGGTTTTGGGGATCAGCCCCAGCATTTT.

This chain uses TRBV5-4 with TRBJ2-6; D not resolved. From germline, CDR1 is SGHNT and CDR2 YYREEE (reference sequence). The ends were cut back, 3 bases at V and 0 bases at J, with 13 bases in the middle. There are 17 residues in the CDR3. The CDR3 here is CASSSGLRSSGANVLTF. CDR3 nucleotide sequence: TGTGCCAGCAGCTCGGGCCTTAGGAGCTCTGGGGCCAACGTCCTGACTTTC.

The rearrangement links TRBV5-6 to TRBJ1-1; unclear D gene. This CDR3 contains 15 residues. Germline loops: CDR1 SGHDT, CDR2 YYEEEE. V lost 0 bases to trimming and J lost 1 base, with 10 bases between them. The CDR3 is CASSLGLSQNTEAFF. The CDR3 DNA is TGTGCCAGCAGCTTGGGATTGAGCCAGAACACTGAAGCTTTCTTT.

V gene TRBV7-9 combines with J gene TRBJ2-7; D is possibly TRBD2 (6 bases). CDR1 is SEHNR, CDR2 FQNEAQ, per germline (reference sequence). The CDR3 totals 12 residues. The ends were cut back, 3 bases at V and 6 bases at J, with 9 bases in the middle. In nucleotides, the CDR3 is TGTGCCAGCAGCTTCGGGGGTATCGAGCAGTACGTC. This encodes CASSFGGIEQYV.